The 28 T cell receptor beta chains given below trace back to one sample, sequenced in a study of technical replicates of blood from several donors. This table comes from immunoSEQ multiplex PCR, and its TCRdb copy is limited to in-frame clones, with some not included. Altogether tens of thousands of clones are present, 94% being singletons, with the ten largest covering approximately 0.4%. Sequencing used T cells isolated from PBMCs. The receptors were sampled from a human donor in good health.

The genes are TRBV2 and TRBJ1-5, with TRBD1 matching over 7 bases. The CDR3 has 12 amino acids. Per the germline V gene, CDR1 is SNHLY and CDR2 is FYNNEI. V gave up 8 bases and J gave up 2 bases; unmatched junction bases: 0. The CDR3 DNA is TGTGCCAGCCAGGGGGGCAATCAGCCCCAGCATTTT. This encodes CASQGGNQPQHF.

The genes are TRBV6-5 and TRBJ2-3; 7 bases agree with TRBD2. Germline trimming cut 6 bases from V and 2 bases from J; bases unmatched to any gene: 2. This CDR3 is 13 amino acids long. CDR1 and CDR2 from the germline V gene are MNHEY and SVGAGI. CDR3 sequence (DNA): TGTGCCAGCAGCCTAGCGGCCACAGATACGCAGTATTTT. Its protein product is CASSLAATDTQYF.

The rearrangement joins TRBV28 to TRBJ2-2; 10 bases line up with TRBD2. In germline, CDR1 is MDHEN, CDR2 SYDVKM. The length of the CDR3 is 15 residues. With 7 bases clipped from V and 4 bases from J, the junction kept 6 bases outside the gene matches. Written as DNA, the CDR3 is TGTGCCAGCATGGCTAGCGGGAGATTCACCGGGGAGCTGTTTTTT. The encoded protein is CASMASGRFTGELFF.

The genes are TRBV14 and TRBJ2-5; D might be TRBD1 (6 bases). Germline V gene sequence: CDR1 SGHDN, CDR2 FVKESK. The V end lost 5 bases, the J end lost 1 base, and 17 bases lay between the germline ends. The CDR3 length is 16 residues. CDR3 sequence (DNA): TGTGCCAGCAGCTTCGGCAGGGGTTTTGGCCAAGAGACCCAGTACTTC. As protein: CASSFGRGFGQETQYF. Full variable domain (missing parts from reference TRBV14 and TRBJ2-5): EAGVTQFPSHSVIEKGQTVTLRCDPISGHDNLYWYRRVMGKEIKFLLHFVKESKQDESGMPNNRFLAERTGGTYSTLKVQPAELEDSGVYFCASSFGRGFGQETQYFGPGTRLLVL.

This chain links TRBV15 with TRBJ2-3, with TRBD2 identical over 7 bases. J was trimmed by 3 bases and V by 0 bases; bases with no gene match: 12. Per germline, CDR1 LNHNV and CDR2 YYDKDF (reference sequence). The CDR3 extends over 18 amino acids. CDR3 residues: CATSRDLGGGPSTDTQYF. The CDR3 region has the DNA TGTGCCACCAGCAGAGATCTCGGGGGAGGGCCGTCGACAGATACGCAGTATTTT. The variable domain in full, with the rest retrieved from reference TRBV15 and TRBJ2-3, is DAMVIQNPRYQVTQFGKPVTLSCSQTLNHNVMYWYQQKSSQAPKLLFHYYDKDFNNEADTPDNFQSRRPNTSFCFLDIRSPGLGDTAMYLCATSRDLGGGPSTDTQYFGPGTRLTVL.

This clone was counted a single time. The V and J genes are TRBV5-1 and TRBJ2-2; 10 bases agree with TRBD1. J gave up 6 bases and V 4 bases, and 6 bases lay outside the gene matches. This CDR3 region has 15 residues. Germline CDR1 is SGHRS and CDR2 is YFSETQ. Here the CDR3 reads CASSLDRGISGELFF. The DNA of the CDR3 is TGCGCCAGCAGCCTGGACAGGGGGATTTCCGGGGAGCTGTTTTTT.

The V and J genes are TRBV2 and TRBJ2-1, with TRBD2 matching over 11 bases. The J segment lost 3 bases and the V segment lost 3 bases, leaving 1 base of the junction unmatched. The germline V gene has CDR1 SNHLY and CDR2 FYNNEI. This CDR3 contains 15 residues. The chain's CDR3 is CASSEGLAVYNEQFF. CDR3 in DNA: TGTGCCAGCAGTGAGGGACTAGCGGTCTACAATGAGCAGTTCTTC.

The CDR3: CASSTGQGYHEQYF. The CDR3 nucleotides are TGTGCCAGCAGCACGGGACAGGGGTACCACGAGCAGTACTTC. The chain carries TRBV7-9 and TRBJ2-7, with 10 bases identical to TRBD1. This CDR3 is built from 14 residues. In germline, CDR1 is SEHNR, CDR2 FQNEAQ (reference sequence). Losses at the gene ends were 5 bases for V and 5 bases for J; bases not matched to a gene: 6. Filled out from reference TRBV7-9 and TRBJ2-7, the complete variable domain reads DTGVSQNPRHKITKRGQNVTFRCDPISEHNRLYWYRQTLGQGPEFLTYFQNEAQLEKSRLLSDRFSAERPKGSFSTLEIQRTEQGDSAMYLCASSTGQGYHEQYFGPGTRLTVT.

V is TRBV29-1 and J is TRBJ1-2; D remains unclear. The CDR3 is made up of 13 amino acids. Per the germline V gene, CDR1 is SQVTM and CDR2 is ANQGSEA. Trimming took off 7 bases at V and 4 bases at J, with 16 bases between the two ends. The CDR3 DNA follows: TGCAGCGGCCTGACACCGACCGTCTATGGCTACACCTTC. Protein product: CSGLTPTVYGYTF.

In DNA, the CDR3 is TGTGCCAGCAGTTACCTGAGCTCTGGGGCCAACGTCCTGACTTTC. Its translation: CASSYLSSGANVLTF. The chain couples TRBV6-5 to TRBJ2-6, with D unclear. Germline values: CDR1 MNHEY, CDR2 SVGAGI. The V end was cut by 2 bases, the J end by 0 bases, with 5 bases between. This CDR3 has 15 residues.

The chain joins TRBV9 to TRBJ2-1; 10 bases fit TRBD2. V was clipped by 3 bases and J by 8 bases; unmatched bases: 11. The CDR3 contains 16 residues. From germline, CDR1 is SGDLS and CDR2 YYNGEE. The CDR3 DNA sequence: TGTGCCAGCAGCGCCGCTAGCGGGAGTTGGGTAGATGAGCAGTTCTTC. This sequence encodes CASSAASGSWVDEQFF.

The rearrangement uses TRBV7-9 and TRBJ2-1; 8 bases agree with TRBD1. The CDR3 extends over 12 amino acids. V trimming: 5 bases; J trimming: 12 bases; junction bases outside the gene matches: 6. Germline CDR1 reads SEHNR; CDR2 reads FQNEAQ (reference sequence). The CDR3 DNA follows: TGTGCCAGCAGCCTGGGACAGGTTAGGCAGTTCTTC. It codes for CASSLGQVRQFF.

The rearrangement uses TRBV11-2 and TRBJ2-7; TRBD2 matches 15 bases. This CDR3 has 16 amino acids. Germline CDR1 is SGHAT and CDR2 is FQNNGV. The ends lost 5 bases at V and 6 bases at J; junction bases unmatched: 8. CDR3 DNA sequence: TGTGCCAGCAGCCCGGGACTAGCGGGAGGTATTTTCGAGCAGTACTTC. Its translation is CASSPGLAGGIFEQYF.

The chain has TRBV5-1 and TRBJ1-2; 7 positions agree with TRBD1. The germline CDR1 and CDR2 sequences are SGHRS and YFSETQ. V was pared by 3 bases and J by 2 bases, with 4 bases of the junction left unmatched. CDR3 length: 14 amino acids. The CDR3 here is CASSSGTANYGYTF. CDR3 in DNA: TGCGCCAGCAGCTCCGGGACAGCCAACTATGGCTACACCTTC.

CDR3 sequence: CAWSLGQGRYEQFF. The CDR3 DNA reads as TGTGCCTGGAGTCTTGGACAGGGCCGGTATGAGCAGTTCTTC. The chain links TRBV30 to TRBJ2-1; 8 bases match TRBD1. The germline V gene has CDR1 GTSNPN and CDR2 SVGIG (reference sequence). Germline trimming cut 2 bases from V and 8 bases from J; bases unmatched to any gene: 8. The CDR3 runs 14 residues.

The chain combines TRBV7-2 with TRBJ2-1; 12 bases fit TRBD2. The J segment lost 9 bases and the V segment lost 9 bases, leaving 6 bases of the junction unmatched. The CDR3 has 13 residues. From germline, CDR1 is SGHTA and CDR2 FQGNSA. In nucleotides, the CDR3 is TGTGCCAGTTTGACTAGCGGGAGAGCTGAGCAGTTCTTC. As protein: CASLTSGRAEQFF.

The V and J genes are TRBV7-3 and TRBJ1-4; 8 positions agree with TRBD1. The trim removed 5 bases at V and 6 bases at J, leaving 11 bases unmatched. Germline CDR1 and CDR2: SGHTA and FQGTGA. This CDR3 comprises 16 residues. The CDR3 DNA sequence: TGTGCCAGCAGCCTCAGGGGGGACAGGAGAGATGAAAAACTGTTTTTT. This sequence encodes CASSLRGDRRDEKLFF.

The rearrangement uses TRBV6-5 and TRBJ2-7, with 14 positions matching TRBD2. CDR1 MNHEY and CDR2 SVGAGI come from the germline V gene. This CDR3 is built from 15 residues. Losses at the gene ends were 7 bases for V and 7 bases for J; bases not matched to a gene: 9. The CDR3 protein is CASTLGLAGVGEQYF. In DNA, the CDR3 is TGTGCCAGCACTTTGGGACTAGCGGGAGTAGGAGAGCAGTACTTC.

The chain couples TRBV10-2 to TRBJ2-7, with 7 bases that match TRBD1. V was pared by 5 bases and J by 2 bases, with 0 bases of the junction left unmatched. This CDR3 comprises 12 residues. Germline CDR1 and CDR2: WSHSY and SAAADI. The CDR3 reads CASSTGAYEQYF. In DNA form, the CDR3 reads TGCGCCAGCAGTACAGGGGCCTACGAGCAGTACTTC.

The genes are TRBV19 and TRBJ2-7; 10 bases align to TRBD2. CDR1 LNHDA and CDR2 SQIVND come from the germline V gene (reference sequence). This CDR3 has 15 residues. V lost 3 bases and J lost 2; bases outside the gene matches: 4. CDR3: CASSMVAGGPYEQYF. The DNA for the CDR3 is TGTGCCAGTAGTATGGTAGCGGGAGGACCCTACGAGCAGTACTTC.

This clone turned up a few times. DNA for the CDR3: TGTGCCAGCAGTTTTGCGGGGGGCGGTAGTAATGAGCAGTTCTTC. Protein sequence: CASSFAGGGSNEQFF. This sequence joins TRBV28 and TRBJ2-1; 8 positions match TRBD2. CDR1 is MDHEN and CDR2 is SYDVKM in the germline V gene. The V gene end was trimmed by 3 bases and the J gene end by 7 bases; junction bases not matched to a gene: 8. The CDR3 runs to 15 residues.

The CDR3 sequence is CASSLYISGANVLTF. The CDR3 region has the DNA TGTGCCAGCAGCTTATACATCTCTGGGGCCAACGTCCTGACTTTC. The rearrangement links TRBV7-9 to TRBJ2-6; D uncertain. The CDR3 totals 15 residues. Germline CDR1 is SEHNR and CDR2 is FQNEAQ (reference sequence). Deletions cut 2 bases from V and 0 bases from J, with 5 bases between.

J is TRBJ2-7 and V is TRBV4-2, with 9 positions matching TRBD1. CDR3 length: 16 amino acids. From germline, CDR1 is LGHNA and CDR2 YNFKEQ. J lost 1 base, V lost 3 bases, and 7 bases had no gene match. The CDR3 bases are TGTGCCAGCAGCCAGCTCGGACAGGGGAGATCCTACGAGCAGTACTTC. Translated: CASSQLGQGRSYEQYF.

The chain is built from TRBV5-1 and TRBJ2-7; 10 nucleotides align to TRBD1. CDR3 length equals 14 residues. V was clipped by 4 bases and J by 7 bases; unmatched bases: 8. Germline values: CDR1 SGHRS, CDR2 YFSETQ. DNA of the CDR3: TGCGCCAGCAGCAAGGGACAGGGGTCGAGTGAGCAGTACTTC. It specifies CASSKGQGSSEQYF.

V usage is TRBV19 and J usage is TRBJ1-1; 8 nucleotides agree with TRBD1. This CDR3 comprises 15 residues. V gave up 4 bases and J gave up 5 bases; unmatched junction bases: 9. Per the germline V gene, CDR1 is LNHDA and CDR2 is SQIVND (reference sequence). For the CDR3, the DNA is TGTGCCAGTAGTACAGGGACAGGTCGTGAGACTGAAGCTTTCTTT. It codes for CASSTGTGRETEAFF.

The V call is TRBV7-9, the J call TRBJ2-5; the D is unclear. The CDR3 totals 10 residues. Looked up from germline, CDR1 is SEHNR and CDR2 is FQNEAQ (reference sequence). Deletions cut 8 bases from V and 4 bases from J, with 5 bases between. This CDR3 is CASAVETQYF. The CDR3 coding sequence is TGTGCCAGCGCGGTAGAGACCCAGTACTTC.

The V gene is TRBV4-3, the J gene TRBJ1-1; TRBD1 aligns across 7 bases. The germline V gene has CDR1 LGHNA and CDR2 YSLEER. CDR3 length equals 15 residues. J was trimmed by 5 bases and V by 2 bases; bases with no gene match: 8. The CDR3 is CASSQITGDRTEAFF. The DNA for the CDR3 is TGCGCCAGCAGCCAAATTACAGGGGACCGGACTGAAGCTTTCTTT.

V usage is TRBV9 and J usage is TRBJ2-7, with 8 bases identical to TRBD2. V trimming: 3 bases; J trimming: 0 bases; junction bases outside the gene matches: 5. The germline CDR1 and CDR2 sequences are SGDLS and YYNGEE. This CDR3 has 15 amino acids. The CDR3 loop is CASSAGSGSSYEQYF. CDR3 nucleotide sequence: TGTGCCAGCAGCGCCGGCAGCGGGAGCTCCTACGAGCAGTACTTC.